The entry that follows covers one T cell receptor (beta chain) sequence. Relative to the germline gene, one junction end is altered; a read error may explain this. This CDR3 is 17 amino acids long. Germline CDR1 and CDR2: LGHNA and YSLEER. It was unsorted whole blood that yielded blood RNA, and germline DNA was also extracted. Prior to surgery, roughly 4 milliliters of peripheral blood were drawn. The sample is drawn from a study of tumor-infiltrating lymphocytes in primary liver carcinoma. As for the study in general: Surgeons resected the patients' primary liver carcinomas.

A primer in the constant region served to generate TCR beta cDNA from approximately 500 ng of total RNA. Three nested multiplex PCR rounds, a slightly modified ARM-PCR method, built the TCR beta libraries. Rounds one and two of PCR, each of approximately 11 cycles, were primed with TRBV1-TRBV30 forward primers and a C-beta reverse primer. TCRdb reprocessed the multiplex PCR reads with MiXCR, giving one entry per CDR3 protein. The profile shows hundreds of thousands of distinct CDR3 sequences, nearly 60% of them singletons. This sequence originates from a woman in her twenties or thirties with primary liver carcinoma and hepatitis B virus infection. J is TRBJ2-7 and V is TRBV4-3, with 11 bases that match TRBD2. The sequenced sample consisted of peripheral blood. For the CDR3, the DNA is TGCGCCGGCAGCCAAGACCGGGGACTAGCGGAGTCCTACGAGCAGTACTTC. It encodes CAGSQDRGLAESYEQYF.